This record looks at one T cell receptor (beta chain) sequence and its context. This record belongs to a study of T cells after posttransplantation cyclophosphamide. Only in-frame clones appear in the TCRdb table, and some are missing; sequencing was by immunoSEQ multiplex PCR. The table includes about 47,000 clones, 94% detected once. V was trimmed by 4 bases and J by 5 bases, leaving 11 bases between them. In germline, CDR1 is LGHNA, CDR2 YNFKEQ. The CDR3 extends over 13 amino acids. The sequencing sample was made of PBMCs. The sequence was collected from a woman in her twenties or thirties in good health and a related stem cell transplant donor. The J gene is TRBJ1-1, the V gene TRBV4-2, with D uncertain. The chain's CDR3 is CASSPLSGTEAFF. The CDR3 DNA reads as TGTGCCAGCAGCCCCTTGTCGGGGACTGAAGCTTTCTTT.